This entry lists 27 T cell receptor beta chains sequenced from one sample in a study of T cell repertoires in cytomegalovirus infection. TCRdb redid the calling of the reads with MiXCR, one entry per CDR3 protein. Of about 260,000 distinct CDR3 sequences in the sample, roughly an eighth are singletons; the top ten hold 8.8%. The specimen sequenced was PBMCs. All receptors derive from a human donor in good health (CMV status not recorded). Some clones in this sample may be carry-over from other donors' samples.

This clonotype was observed many times. V usage is TRBV7-9 and J usage is TRBJ2-7; D is uncertain. V gave up 1 base and J gave up 9 bases, with 10 bases separating them. The CDR3 runs 12 residues. CDR1 and CDR2 (germline): SEHNR, FQNEAQ (reference sequence). The CDR3 nucleotides are TGTGCCAGCAGCTTAGGCCTCAACAGGCAGTACTTC. This sequence encodes CASSLGLNRQYF.

This clonotype was observed a few times. J is TRBJ1-6 and V is TRBV5-4; D ambiguous. CDR1 SGHNT and CDR2 YYREEE come from the germline V gene (reference sequence). The CDR3 length is 13 residues. The V end lost 0 bases, the J end lost 4 bases, and 2 bases lay between the germline ends. The chain's CDR3 is CASSLGYNSPLHF. The CDR3 nucleotides read TGTGCCAGCAGCTTGGGTTATAATTCACCCCTCCACTTT.

The chain carries TRBV10-3 and TRBJ1-1; TRBD1 might be the D (5 bases). This CDR3 is 13 amino acids long. Germline V gene data show CDR1 as ENHRY and CDR2 as SYGVKD. V was cut by 8 bases and J by 3 bases, with 13 bases left in between. CDR3 residues: CAICCGGHTEAFF. The CDR3 nucleotides read TGTGCCATCTGTTGTGGGGGTCACACTGAAGCTTTCTTT.

This clonotype was seen at least ten times. The V and J genes are TRBV12-3 or TRBV12-4 and TRBJ1-1, with D hard to call. V was shortened by 6 bases and J by 5 bases, with 7 bases between the two germline ends. The CDR3 is 11 residues long. The CDR3, as DNA: TGTGCCAGCAGAAGGCTGACTGAAGCTTTCTTT. It yields the protein CASRRLTEAFF.

The sample holds a few counts of this clonotype. V and J are TRBV20-1 and TRBJ2-3; 11 nucleotides align to TRBD1. CDR3 length: 15 residues. Germline CDR1 is DFQATT and CDR2 is SNEGSKA (reference sequence). V gave up 3 bases and J gave up 4 bases; unmatched junction bases: 6. CDR3 sequence reads: CSARLDRGQPDTQYF. In nucleotides, the CDR3 is TGCAGTGCTAGGCTGGACAGGGGGCAACCAGATACGCAGTATTTT.

This clonotype appeared a few times. The chain carries TRBV2 and TRBJ2-3; the match to TRBD2 covers 10 bases. CDR1 and CDR2 from the germline V gene are SNHLY and FYNNEI. This CDR3 is built from 15 residues. V trimming: 5 bases; J trimming: 5 bases; junction bases outside the gene matches: 7. CDR3 sequence: CASSSLAGLVDTQYF. Here the CDR3 DNA reads TGTGCCAGCAGTTCACTAGCGGGATTGGTAGATACGCAGTATTTT.

This clonotype was detected many times. The rearrangement uses TRBV7-2 and TRBJ1-5; D may be TRBD1 (5 bases). Germline V CDR1 and CDR2: SGHTA, FQGNSA. Trimming left V 4 bases short and J 4 bases short, with 11 bases between. This CDR3 contains 14 residues. The CDR3 loop reads CASSSRQLNQPQHF. In DNA, the CDR3 is TGTGCCAGCAGCTCGCGACAGTTAAATCAGCCCCAGCATTTT. The variable domain in full, with the rest retrieved from reference TRBV7-2 and TRBJ1-5, is GAGVSQSPSNKVTEKGKDVELRCDPISGHTALYWYRQSLGQGLEFLIYFQGNSAPDKSGLPSDRFSAERTGGSVSTLTIQRTQQEDSAVYLCASSSRQLNQPQHFGDGTRLSIL.

This clonotype was seen ten or more times. CDR3 in amino acids: CASSPRRTSGSSSYNEQFF. CDR3 sequence (DNA): TGTGCCAGCAGCCCTCGGAGGACTAGCGGGAGTAGCTCCTACAATGAGCAGTTCTTC. The chain joins TRBV7-2 to TRBJ2-1, with TRBD2 matching over 13 bases. V dropped 5 bases and J dropped 0; count of bases not matched to a gene: 10. Germline lookup yields CDR1 SGHTA and CDR2 FQGNSA. The CDR3 spans 19 residues.

In its sample, this clonotype was seen many times. J is TRBJ2-5 and V is TRBV7-6; D is uncertain. V shed 2 bases and J shed 7 bases, with 14 bases lying between them. CDR1 and CDR2 from the germline V gene are SGHVS and FNYEAQ. The CDR3 covers 14 residues. In DNA form, the CDR3 reads TGTGCCAGCAGCTTATTTGGGGAAGACGGGACCCAGTACTTC. It codes for CASSLFGEDGTQYF.

This clonotype was seen repeatedly, ten times or more. The chain couples TRBV28 to TRBJ1-6, with TRBD1 matching over 8 bases. The CDR3 contains 16 residues. The J segment lost 3 bases and the V segment lost 3 bases, leaving 4 bases of the junction unmatched. Germline CDR1 is MDHEN and CDR2 is SYDVKM. The DNA for the CDR3 is TGTGCCAGCAGTTTTGTAACAGGGGGCTATAATTCACCCCTCCACTTT. This gives the protein CASSFVTGGYNSPLHF.

This clonotype showed up many times. V usage is TRBV7-9 and J usage is TRBJ2-7; no definite D call. Germline CDR1 reads SEHNR; CDR2 reads FQNEAQ (reference sequence). Deletions cut 4 bases from V and 5 bases from J, with 12 bases between. CDR3 length: 13 residues. The CDR3 reads CASSSDPGHEQYF. CDR3 bases: TGTGCCAGCAGCTCCGACCCCGGCCACGAGCAGTACTTC.

This clonotype was seen more than once but under ten times. The chain uses TRBV25-1 and TRBJ2-5; D not certain. This CDR3 contains 12 residues. The V gene lost 3 bases and the J gene lost 6 bases, with 8 bases spanning the gap. Germline CDR1 MGHDK, CDR2 SYGVNS. The CDR3 spells CASSETGKTQYF. The DNA of the CDR3 is TGTGCCAGCAGTGAGACCGGAAAGACCCAGTACTTC.

This clonotype appeared a few times. The V gene is TRBV6-2 or TRBV6-3, the J gene TRBJ2-1; 9 positions agree with TRBD1. The germline gives CDR1 MNHEY, CDR2 SVGEGT. The ends lost 6 bases at V and 8 bases at J; junction bases unmatched: 11. This CDR3 contains 15 residues. CDR3: CASSPRGQGVYEQFF. CDR3 DNA: TGTGCCAGCAGCCCGAGGGGACAGGGCGTTTATGAGCAGTTCTTC.

The chain combines TRBV12-5 with TRBJ1-2; no definite D call. V lost 1 base, J lost 4 bases, and 7 bases lay in between. The CDR3 extends over 13 amino acids. The germline CDR1 and CDR2 sequences are LGHNT and FRNRAP. The CDR3 sequence: CASGLESFYGYTF. DNA for the CDR3: TGTGCTAGTGGTTTGGAATCGTTCTATGGCTACACCTTC.

CDR3 sequence reads: CSATTNTEAFF. CDR3 nucleotide sequence: TGCAGTGCTACAACGAACACTGAAGCTTTCTTT. This sequence joins TRBV20-1 and TRBJ1-1, with D unresolved. The CDR3 consists of 11 residues. The V and J ends lost 4 bases and 1 base respectively, with 4 bases between them. Germline V lookup: CDR1 DFQATT, CDR2 SNEGSKA (reference sequence).

This clonotype was seen more than once but under ten times. The chain uses TRBV12-3 or TRBV12-4 and TRBJ2-7; 9 nucleotides align to TRBD2. This CDR3 is built from 15 residues. V lost 2 bases and J lost 0; bases outside the gene matches: 2. The CDR3 coding sequence is TGTGCCAGCAGTTTAACTAGCGGGCCCTCCTACGAGCAGTACTTC. Translating gives CASSLTSGPSYEQYF.

This clonotype was recorded at least ten times. The chain joins TRBV7-7 to TRBJ1-4; tentative D call: TRBD1 (6 bases). The CDR3 consists of 13 residues. Germline V lookup: CDR1 SSHAT, CDR2 FNYEAQ (reference sequence). V lost 5 bases and J lost 12, with 16 bases in between. CDR3 DNA sequence: TGTGCCAGCAGCGCAAAACAGGGATCTGAACTGTTTTTT. The encoded protein is CASSAKQGSELFF.

This chain links TRBV20-1 with TRBJ1-3; no firm D call. Looked up from germline, CDR1 is DFQATT and CDR2 is SNEGSKA (reference sequence). The CDR3 is made up of 14 amino acids. The germline V and J ends were trimmed by 6 bases and 0 bases, with 12 bases remaining between them. The CDR3: CSAITDDSGNTIYF. The CDR3 DNA sequence: TGCAGTGCCATCACGGACGACTCTGGAAACACCATATATTTT.

This clonotype was detected a few times. V and J are TRBV5-1 and TRBJ2-3; 11 bases are shared with TRBD2. The CDR3 has 16 residues. The germline V gene has CDR1 SGHRS and CDR2 YFSETQ. Germline trimming cut 7 bases from V and 2 bases from J; bases unmatched to any gene: 9. CDR3 loop: CASRTGTSGITDTQYF. CDR3 bases: TGCGCCAGCCGAACCGGGACTAGCGGCATCACAGATACGCAGTATTTT.

This clonotype was observed many times. CDR3 DNA sequence: TGTGCCAGCAGCTTAGCCGTGGGATTGAACACTGAAGCTTTCTTT. It translates to CASSLAVGLNTEAFF. The rearrangement links TRBV11-2 to TRBJ1-1; no clear D gene. This CDR3 has 15 amino acids. The V gene lost 1 base and the J gene lost 0 bases, with 9 bases spanning the gap. Germline V gene sequence: CDR1 SGHAT, CDR2 FQNNGV.

This clonotype has ten or more counts. This rearrangement joins TRBV5-1 to TRBJ1-6; no firm D call. This CDR3 is 18 amino acids long. V was pared by 0 bases and J by 0 bases, with 13 bases between. Germline-derived CDR1 and CDR2 are SGHRS and YFSETQ. The CDR3 DNA reads TGCGCCAGCAGCTTGGGGCAGGAGCCTAGCTCCTATAATTCACCCCTCCACTTT. Translation gives CASSLGQEPSSYNSPLHF.

This clonotype appeared many times. The chain combines TRBV11-2 with TRBJ2-5, with TRBD2 matching 7 bases. The CDR3 loop spans 17 amino acids. With 0 bases clipped from V and 1 base from J, the junction kept 8 bases outside the gene matches. Germline CDR1 SGHAT, CDR2 FQNNGV. CDR3 region: CASSLDPPTSVQETQYF. The CDR3 coding sequence is TGTGCCAGCAGCTTAGATCCGCCTACTAGCGTCCAAGAGACCCAGTACTTC.

Of note for this clonotype: Possible read error: a much larger clone is one base away. V usage is TRBV5-1 and J usage is TRBJ2-2, with 8 bases fitting TRBD1. Germline values: CDR1 SGHRS, CDR2 YFSETQ. The CDR3 is 15 amino acids. V dropped 9 bases and J dropped 0; count of bases not matched to a gene: 7. Here the CDR3 reads CATRTGPSNTGELFF. In DNA, the CDR3 is TGCGCCACTAGGACAGGGCCCTCGAACACCGGGGAGCTGTTTTTT.

This clonotype was found many times. This chain joins TRBV4-2 and TRBJ2-3; the D gene could be TRBD1 or TRBD2 (5 bases each). V dropped 2 bases and J dropped 2 bases, with 14 bases sitting between them. Germline lookup yields CDR1 LGHNA and CDR2 YNFKEQ. CDR3 length: 16 residues. The CDR3 DNA follows: TGTGCCAGCAGCCAATCATCGGGGACCCCCACAGATACGCAGTATTTT. Its protein product is CASSQSSGTPTDTQYF.

This clonotype was detected ten times or more. The chain combines TRBV7-2 with TRBJ1-1; TRBD1 aligns across 12 bases. V trimming: 0 bases; J trimming: 14 bases; junction bases outside the gene matches: 10. Germline V lookup: CDR1 SGHTA, CDR2 FQGNSA. This CDR3 region has 15 residues. CDR3 residues: CASSLAQPGQGAQFF. As DNA, the CDR3 is TGTGCCAGCAGCTTAGCGCAACCGGGACAGGGGGCTCAGTTCTTT.

There are many counts of this clonotype. The J gene is TRBJ2-5, the V gene TRBV7-9; TRBD2 matches at 12 bases. This CDR3 comprises 16 residues. Germline CDR1 SEHNR, CDR2 FQNEAQ (reference sequence). Unmatched junction bases numbered 4, after V lost 0 bases and J lost 5 bases. For the CDR3, the DNA is TGTGCCAGCAGCTTAGCCCCTAGCGGGGGGGCGGAGACCCAGTACTTC. It translates to CASSLAPSGGAETQYF.

This clonotype came up a few times. CDR3 in DNA: TGTGCCAGCAGCTCGTTACGGGGGGGATTCACTGAAGCTTTCTTT. This encodes CASSSLRGGFTEAFF. The chain recombines TRBV11-2 with TRBJ1-1, with D possibly matching TRBD1 (5 bases). In germline, CDR1 is SGHAT, CDR2 FQNNGV. V was pared by 4 bases and J by 4 bases, with 16 bases between. The CDR3 is 15 amino acids.